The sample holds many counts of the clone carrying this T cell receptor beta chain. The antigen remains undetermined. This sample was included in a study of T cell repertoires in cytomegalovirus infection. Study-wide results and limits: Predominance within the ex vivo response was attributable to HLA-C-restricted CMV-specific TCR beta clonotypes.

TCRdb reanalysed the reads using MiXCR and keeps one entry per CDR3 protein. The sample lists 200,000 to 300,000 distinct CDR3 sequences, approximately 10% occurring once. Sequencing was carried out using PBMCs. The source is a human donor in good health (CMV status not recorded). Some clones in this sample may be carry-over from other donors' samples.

The CDR3 sequence is CASSFGTYLNTGELFF. In DNA form, the CDR3 reads TGTGCCAGCAGCTTCGGGACTTACCTGAACACCGGGGAGCTGTTTTTT. This rearrangement joins TRBV7-8 to TRBJ2-2, with D possibly TRBD2 on 6 matching bases. Germline V gives CDR1 SGHVS, CDR2 FQNEAQ. Deletions cut 3 bases from V and 1 base from J, with 12 bases between. The CDR3 consists of 16 residues.